What follows are 30 T cell receptor beta chains derived from one specimen sequenced in a study of shared clonotypes between healthy human individuals. The assay was immunoSEQ multiplex PCR, and TCRdb's table has in-frame clones only and misses some. The repertoire holds 2,500,000 or so clones, with approximately 90% as singletons. Material: naive CD4+ T cells sorted from blood. The sample's subset: CD45RA+ positively selected. Receptor source: a man between 18 and 29 years old in good health.

This clone was recorded once. Here the CDR3 DNA reads TGCGCCAGCAGCCCCCTACGGGCCCCAGATACGCAGTATTTT. Its translation is CASSPLRAPDTQYF. The V gene is TRBV5-1, the J gene TRBJ2-3; unclear D gene. Germline lookup yields CDR1 SGHRS and CDR2 YFSETQ. CDR3 length: 14 residues. The germline V and J ends were trimmed by 4 bases and 4 bases, with 13 bases remaining between them.

The chain uses TRBV7-3 and TRBJ1-6; D unclear. With 0 bases removed from V and 8 bases from J, the gap between germline ends came to 14 bases. CDR3 size: 16 residues. Germline V lookup: CDR1 SGHTA, CDR2 FQGTGA. CDR3 in amino acids: CASSLTGLLRDSPLHF. The CDR3 DNA follows: TGTGCCAGCAGCTTAACCGGGCTTCTGCGGGATTCACCCCTCCACTTT.

The V and J genes are TRBV18 and TRBJ2-3, with TRBD1 matching 9 bases. The CDR3 length is 15 residues. Per the germline V gene, CDR1 is KGHSH and CDR2 is LQKENI. V was clipped by 1 base and J by 4 bases; unmatched bases: 3. The CDR3 is CASSPLTGGADTQYF. DNA for the CDR3: TGTGCCAGCTCACCACTAACAGGGGGCGCAGATACGCAGTATTTT.

To note about this clone: The same CDR3 also results from other DNA sequences found in this sample. The genes are TRBV20-1 and TRBJ2-7; 9 positions match TRBD1. This CDR3 has 11 residues. V gave up 5 bases and J gave up 6 bases; unmatched junction bases: 2. CDR1 DFQATT and CDR2 SNEGSKA come from the germline V gene (reference sequence). The CDR3 nucleotides are TGCAGTGCTGGGACAGGGCTCGAGCAGTACTTC. It encodes CSAGTGLEQYF.

This chain links TRBV5-1 with TRBJ1-4; unclear D gene. This CDR3 is 14 amino acids long. The ends were cut back, 2 bases at V and 8 bases at J, with 13 bases in the middle. Germline V gene lookup returns CDR1 SGHRS and CDR2 YFSETQ. CDR3 bases: TGCGCCAGCAGCTTTAACGGGCCCTGGGAAAAACTGTTTTTT. Translated: CASSFNGPWEKLFF.

The chain recombines TRBV5-1 with TRBJ2-5; TRBD1 is a possible D gene (6 bases). V was trimmed by 3 bases and J by 4 bases, leaving 16 bases between them. The CDR3 totals 15 residues. Germline V CDR1 and CDR2: SGHRS, YFSETQ. The CDR3 protein is CASSSQGMGGETQYF. In DNA, the CDR3 is TGCGCCAGCAGCTCCCAGGGGATGGGCGGAGAGACCCAGTACTTC.

This clone has just one count. The chain has TRBV18 and TRBJ1-1; no definite D call. CDR1 is KGHSH and CDR2 is LQKENI in the germline V gene. The ends were cut back, 2 bases at V and 4 bases at J, with 11 bases in the middle. This CDR3 has 14 residues. Here the CDR3 reads CASSPETLFTEAFF. CDR3 nucleotide sequence: TGTGCCAGCTCACCAGAGACCCTCTTCACTGAAGCTTTCTTT.

The chain uses TRBV7-3 and TRBJ1-6; no clear D gene. CDR1 SGHTA and CDR2 FQGTGA come from the germline V gene. V shed 2 bases and J shed 10 bases, with 15 bases lying between them. The CDR3 spans 15 residues. CDR3 nucleotide sequence: TGTGCCAGCAGCTTAGCCGGGCAGGTCGGATCACCCCTCCACTTT. Translating it yields CASSLAGQVGSPLHF.

This chain joins TRBV5-1 and TRBJ1-6; 9 nucleotides match TRBD1. CDR3 length equals 15 residues. Germline V gene sequence: CDR1 SGHRS, CDR2 YFSETQ. Germline trimming cut 0 bases from V and 9 bases from J; bases unmatched to any gene: 4. The CDR3 here is CASSLDRGRGSPLHF. The CDR3 DNA follows: TGCGCCAGCAGCTTGGACAGGGGGCGCGGTTCACCCCTCCACTTT.

The chain employs TRBV7-2 and TRBJ2-5; D remains ambiguous. The length of the CDR3 is 13 residues. The germline V gene has CDR1 SGHTA and CDR2 FQGNSA. The V gene lost 5 bases and the J gene lost 0 bases, with 7 bases spanning the gap. In nucleotides, the CDR3 is TGTGCCAGCAGCCACCGGTACCAAGAGACCCAGTACTTC. Amino acids: CASSHRYQETQYF.

The V call is TRBV10-3, the J call TRBJ2-7; D gene uncertain. The germline V gene has CDR1 ENHRY and CDR2 SYGVKD. V was trimmed by 0 bases and J by 2 bases, leaving 8 bases between them. The CDR3 consists of 14 residues. CDR3 nucleotide sequence: TGTGCCATCAGTGAGTCTCTGGATCCCTACGAGCAGTACTTC. Translated, it gives CAISESLDPYEQYF.

This clone was observed a single time. The chain links TRBV10-3 to TRBJ2-3; tentatively, D is TRBD1 (6 bases). CDR3 size: 17 residues. The V gene lost 0 bases and the J gene lost 1 base, with 14 bases spanning the gap. The germline V gene has CDR1 ENHRY and CDR2 SYGVKD. The CDR3 coding sequence is TGTGCCATCAGTGAGTCAAACCCCTCAGGGGGCACAGATACGCAGTATTTT. Translation gives CAISESNPSGGTDTQYF.

The rearrangement uses TRBV28 and TRBJ1-6; TRBD1 agrees at 8 bases. CDR1 is MDHEN, CDR2 SYDVKM, per germline. The CDR3 totals 14 residues. With V trimmed by 6 bases and J by 10 bases, 8 bases remained unmatched. CDR3 sequence (DNA): TGTGCCAGCAGCTCGGACAGGGTAATGTCACCCCTCCACTTT. Protein sequence: CASSSDRVMSPLHF.

This chain uses TRBV4-1 with TRBJ2-7; 12 nucleotides line up with TRBD2. Germline V gene lookup returns CDR1 MGHRA and CDR2 YSYEKL. The J segment lost 4 bases and the V segment lost 1 base, leaving 5 bases of the junction unmatched. CDR3 length equals 16 residues. The CDR3 DNA follows: TGCGCCAGCAGCCAAGGGACTAGCGGGAAGATATACGAGCAGTACTTC. Translating gives CASSQGTSGKIYEQYF.

This clone has more than one count but fewer than ten. This chain joins TRBV30 and TRBJ1-1; perhaps TRBD1 as D (5 bases). Germline assignment: CDR1 GTSNPN and CDR2 SVGIG (reference sequence). There are 11 residues in the CDR3. V lost 3 bases, J lost 11 bases, and 13 bases lay in between. CDR3 in amino acids: CAWRRDGTAFF. CDR3 nucleotide sequence: TGTGCCTGGAGGAGGGACGGAACGGCTTTCTTT.

In the case of this clone: This CDR3 is also generated by other DNA sequences in the sample. The rearrangement uses TRBV20-1 and TRBJ1-2; D call uncertain. Looked up from germline, CDR1 is DFQATT and CDR2 is SNEGSKA (reference sequence). Trimming took off 3 bases at V and 8 bases at J, with 10 bases between the two ends. CDR3 size: 11 residues. The CDR3 is CSARKGGGYTF. As DNA, the CDR3 is TGCAGTGCTAGGAAGGGAGGCGGCTACACCTTC.

This chain uses TRBV4-1 with TRBJ2-7; D gene ambiguous. Germline-derived CDR1 and CDR2 are MGHRA and YSYEKL. The CDR3 is made up of 14 amino acids. With 6 bases removed from V and 0 bases from J, the gap between germline ends came to 12 bases. This chain's CDR3 is CASRGVGTSYEQYF. CDR3 nucleotides: TGCGCCAGCAGAGGCGTCGGAACCTCCTACGAGCAGTACTTC.

A remark on this clone: The same CDR3 can be traced to other DNA sequences in this sample. This sequence joins TRBV6-6 and TRBJ2-7; 8 nucleotides align to TRBD1. The CDR3 spans 15 residues. After removal of 5 bases from V and 0 bases from J, the junction contained 6 bases not matched to a gene. Germline V gene lookup returns CDR1 MNHNY and CDR2 SVGAGI (reference sequence). CDR3: CASSPRDRSSYEQYF. The CDR3 bases are TGTGCCAGCAGTCCCCGGGACAGGAGCTCCTACGAGCAGTACTTC.

The chain couples TRBV6-6 to TRBJ2-1; D unclear. The CDR3 spans 15 residues. The V end was cut by 6 bases, the J end by 0 bases, with 12 bases between. Germline CDR1 and CDR2: MNHNY and SVGAGI (reference sequence). The CDR3 is CASRRTVSSYNEQFF. CDR3 sequence (DNA): TGTGCCAGCAGACGGACGGTCAGCTCCTACAATGAGCAGTTCTTC.

This clone turned up a few times. V is TRBV6-5 and J is TRBJ1-6; TRBD1 is a possible D gene (5 bases). CDR3 length: 13 amino acids. Germline CDR1 reads MNHEY; CDR2 reads SVGAGI. V dropped 11 bases and J dropped 10 bases, with 18 bases sitting between them. CDR3: CAVRGQGESPLHF. The CDR3 DNA sequence: TGTGCCGTCCGAGGGCAGGGAGAATCACCCCTCCACTTT.

V gene TRBV10-1 combines with J gene TRBJ2-7; 7 nucleotides line up with TRBD1. This CDR3 contains 16 residues. V was clipped by 0 bases and J by 2 bases; unmatched bases: 7. The germline CDR1 and CDR2 sequences are WNHNN and SYGVQD (reference sequence). CDR3 protein: CASSESKGGPAYEQYF. CDR3 sequence (DNA): TGCGCCAGCAGTGAGTCGAAAGGGGGCCCCGCCTACGAGCAGTACTTC.

V gene TRBV10-3 combines with J gene TRBJ2-1, with D possibly matching TRBD1 (7 bases). The V end was cut by 6 bases, the J end by 3 bases, with 15 bases between. The CDR3 is 15 amino acids. Germline V gene data show CDR1 as ENHRY and CDR2 as SYGVKD. CDR3 DNA sequence: TGTGCCATCAGCGGCGGGACAGAATACTACAATGAGCAGTTCTTC. This translates into CAISGGTEYYNEQFF.

This chain uses TRBV13 with TRBJ2-3, with a weak D call TRBD1 (6 bases). The length of the CDR3 is 15 residues. The germline CDR1 and CDR2 sequences are PRHDT and FYEKMQ (reference sequence). Trimming removed 8 bases at V and 0 bases at J, with 15 bases between. CDR3: CASRQGYSSTDTQYF. Written as DNA, the CDR3 is TGTGCCAGCCGTCAGGGGTACTCTAGCACAGATACGCAGTATTTT. Drawing the rest from reference TRBV13 and TRBJ2-3, the complete variable domain is AAGVIQSPRHLIKEKRETATLKCYPIPRHDTVYWYQQGPGQDPQFLISFYEKMQSDKGSIPDRFSAQQFSDYHSELNMSSLELGDSALYFCASRQGYSSTDTQYFGPGTRLTVL.

The chain couples TRBV4-1 to TRBJ2-3, with D possibly being TRBD1 or TRBD2 (5 bases each). This CDR3 has 15 residues. CDR1 is MGHRA, CDR2 YSYEKL, per germline. Trimming cost V 0 bases and J 1 base, with 8 bases left between them. The CDR3 spells CASSQEGERTDTQYF. The CDR3 region has the DNA TGCGCCAGCAGCCAAGAGGGGGAGCGCACAGATACGCAGTATTTT.

The rearrangement links TRBV7-9 to TRBJ1-2; D remains ambiguous. Trimming stripped 5 bases from V and 2 bases from J, with 9 bases between. The CDR3 loop spans 13 amino acids. Germline V gives CDR1 SEHNR, CDR2 FQNEAQ (reference sequence). CDR3 bases: TGTGCCAGCAGCCCCAACAAGAACTATGGCTACACCTTC. Encoded protein: CASSPNKNYGYTF.

This chain links TRBV2 with TRBJ2-5, with a weak D call TRBD2 (5 bases). The CDR3 has 11 residues. Between the trimmed V and J ends, which lost 7 bases and 3 bases, there was a span of 6 bases. Germline-derived CDR1 and CDR2 are SNHLY and FYNNEI. This chain's CDR3 is CASKREETQYF. CDR3 sequence (DNA): TGTGCCAGCAAGAGGGAAGAGACCCAGTACTTC.

For the CDR3, the DNA is TGTGCGTCTGCAGTGCCAGCACCGGTGGACAGGGTAGATGGCTACACCTTC. Translating gives CASAVPAPVDRVDGYTF. The rearrangement joins TRBV25-1 to TRBJ1-2, with 8 positions matching TRBD1. From germline, CDR1 is MGHDK and CDR2 SYGVNS. The CDR3 is 17 amino acids.

This chain uses TRBV7-9 with TRBJ1-1, with D unresolved. Germline V gene sequence: CDR1 SEHNR, CDR2 FQNEAQ (reference sequence). This CDR3 has 14 amino acids. V was pared by 1 base and J by 1 base, with 7 bases between. The CDR3 spells CASSLEGSNTEAFF. CDR3 bases: TGTGCCAGCAGCTTAGAGGGTTCGAACACTGAAGCTTTCTTT.

The chain joins TRBV6-5 to TRBJ2-3, with TRBD1 as a possible D gene (7 bases). V gave up 6 bases and J gave up 0 bases, with 10 bases separating them. From germline, CDR1 is MNHEY and CDR2 SVGAGI. The CDR3 is 14 amino acids. As DNA, the CDR3 is TGTGCCAGCAGGGAGGGGGCTAGCACAGATACGCAGTATTTT. Translation gives CASREGASTDTQYF.

Concerning this clone itself: Within the sample, other DNA sequences also encode this same CDR3. CDR3 sequence reads: CASSLAGSETQYF. Written as DNA, the CDR3 is TGCGCCAGCAGCTTGGCCGGCTCGGAGACCCAGTACTTC. The chain employs TRBV5-1 and TRBJ2-5, with D unresolved. The CDR3 consists of 13 residues. Germline V gives CDR1 SGHRS, CDR2 YFSETQ. V was cut by 0 bases and J by 5 bases, with 8 bases left in between.